A few counts support the clone carrying this T cell receptor (beta chain). Investigators prepared the TCR beta libraries by applying iRepertoire HTBI primers and Arm-PCR of CDR3 regions. TCRdb re-called the multiplex PCR reads through MiXCR, storing one row per CDR3 protein. The sample carries roughly 400,000 distinct CDR3 sequences, less than 25% recorded once. This entry belongs to a study of regulatory T cells in long-lasting Graves disease. This CDR3 is 15 amino acids long. The germline V gene encodes CDR1 SGHNT and CDR2 YYREEE (reference sequence). V was shortened by 4 bases and J by 9 bases, with 22 bases between the two germline ends. Time point here: persistent/refractory GD, antithyroid drugs over 5 years with positive TRAb. RNA extracted from PBMCs served as the sequencing template.

Sequenced material: peripheral blood mononuclear cells (PBMCs), taken when the disease was refractory, from a patient treated with antithyroid drugs. The clonotype comes from a female donor with Graves disease. The chain links TRBV5-4 to TRBJ2-5; TRBD2 might be the D (6 bases). The CDR3 DNA is TGTGCCAGCAGCCCCCCGGGGGAATTCGTAGAAGCCCAGTACTTC. Translation: CASSPPGEFVEAQYF.